This T cell receptor beta chain was recovered during a study of T-cell memory formation after mild COVID-19. Study overall: Clusters of TCRs were largely donor specific.

TCRdb redid the calling of the 5' RACE reads with MiXCR, one entry per CDR3 protein. The profile covers approximately 260,000 distinct CDR3 sequences, with 15% to 20% appearing a single time and 20% to 25% taken by the ten largest. This clonotype was observed a few times. The sequence was collected from a young man who had mild COVID-19 (a few samples of this study predate the infection). Cell type and time point are not known. Sequencing was carried out using PBMCs or a T cell subset sorted from them (not recorded which).

This chain's CDR3 is CASSTGRYNEQFF. Written as DNA, the CDR3 is TGTGCCAGCTCGACAGGCAGGTACAATGAGCAGTTCTTC. The chain carries TRBV6-4 and TRBJ2-1; maybe TRBD1 (6 bases). The V end lost 8 bases, the J end lost 4 bases, and 12 bases lay between the germline ends. The germline CDR1 and CDR2 sequences are MRHNA and SNTAGT. The CDR3 has 13 amino acids.